This entry lists 29 T cell receptor beta chains sequenced from one sample in a study of blood T cell repertoires in COVID-19. Data came from immunoSEQ multiplex PCR; TCRdb stores just in-frame clones and leaves some out. The table has about 42,000 clones, around 86% seen once. The specimen was peripheral blood. The receptors shown here come from a human donor in a cohort sampled during active COVID-19.

The chain carries TRBV27 and TRBJ1-6, with TRBD1 as a possible D gene (5 bases). The V gene's germline CDR1 is MNHEY and CDR2 SMNVEV (reference sequence). The CDR3 runs to 13 residues. The V gene lost 5 bases and the J gene lost 5 bases, with 7 bases spanning the gap. The chain's CDR3 is CASSVQDNSPLHF. The CDR3 DNA follows: TGTGCCAGCAGTGTACAGGATAATTCACCCCTCCACTTT.

The genes are TRBV5-1 and TRBJ2-7; tentatively, D is TRBD1 (6 bases). The CDR3 is made up of 13 amino acids. Germline V gene sequence: CDR1 SGHRS, CDR2 YFSETQ. The ends were cut back, 0 bases at V and 4 bases at J, with 8 bases in the middle. CDR3 protein: CASSLAQGYEQYF. The CDR3, as DNA: TGCGCCAGCAGCTTGGCACAGGGTTACGAGCAGTACTTC.

The chain has TRBV11-2 and TRBJ1-1, with 10 bases matching TRBD1. Trimming cost V 5 bases and J 7 bases; bases outside gene matches: 7. This CDR3 is built from 14 residues. CDR1 is SGHAT, CDR2 FQNNGV, per germline. The CDR3 region has the DNA TGTGCCAGCAGCCCGAAGGGACAGGGGCTTGAAGCTTTCTTT. This translates into CASSPKGQGLEAFF.

This chain links TRBV4-3 with TRBJ1-4; D gene uncertain. The germline CDR1 and CDR2 sequences are LGHNA and YSLEER. This CDR3 is 14 amino acids long. The ends were cut back, 1 base at V and 5 bases at J, with 8 bases in the middle. The CDR3 loop is CASSQGGGNEKLFF. The CDR3 DNA sequence: TGCGCCAGCAGCCAAGGAGGAGGGAATGAAAAACTGTTTTTT.

J is TRBJ1-2 and V is TRBV12-3 or TRBV12-4; 7 nucleotides align to TRBD1. The trim removed 5 bases at V and 12 bases at J, leaving 9 bases unmatched. CDR3 size: 12 residues. The DNA for the CDR3 is TGTGCCAGCAGTCTCCGGGACAGAGTAAACACCTTC. This translates into CASSLRDRVNTF.

This chain connects TRBV2 to TRBJ1-1; TRBD1 matches at 9 bases. The junction had 7 bases not matched to a gene; V was cut back by 7 bases and J by 4 bases. The CDR3 spans 14 residues. Germline CDR1 SNHLY, CDR2 FYNNEI. The CDR3: CASNRGRNPTEAFF. The DNA of the CDR3 is TGTGCCAGCAACAGGGGGCGAAACCCCACTGAAGCTTTCTTT.

The rearrangement links TRBV5-1 to TRBJ2-7; no reliable D call. Germline V gene data show CDR1 as SGHRS and CDR2 as YFSETQ. The V end lost 6 bases, the J end lost 0 bases, and 13 bases lay between the germline ends. The CDR3 length is 14 residues. As DNA, the CDR3 is TGCGCCAGCACCTTCGCAGGTAGCTCCTACGAGCAGTACTTC. Encoded protein: CASTFAGSSYEQYF. Looking up the rest from reference TRBV5-1 and TRBJ2-7 gives the full variable domain: KAGVTQTPRYLIKTRGQQVTLSCSPISGHRSVSWYQQTPGQGLQFLFEYFSETQRNKGNFPGRFSGRQFSNSRSEMNVSTLELGDSALYLCASTFAGSSYEQYFGPGTRLTVT.

For this clone: At one of its ends the junction is not consistent with the germline gene, which may arise from a read error. V gene TRBV7-9 combines with J gene TRBJ1-5; possibly TRBD1 for D (6 bases). The CDR3 is 14 residues long. CDR1 SEHNR and CDR2 FQNEAQ come from the germline V gene (reference sequence). CDR3 DNA sequence: TGTGCCAGCAGCGGCCAGGGGAGCAGTCAGCCCCAGCATTTT. Its protein is CASSGQGSSQPQHF.

The V and J genes are TRBV7-2 and TRBJ2-7, with D perhaps matching TRBD2 (5 bases). The CDR3 has 18 amino acids. V was pared by 1 base and J by 2 bases, with 21 bases between. CDR1 SGHTA and CDR2 FQGNSA come from the germline V gene. The CDR3 nucleotides read TGTGCCAGCAGCTTAGGGTCAAACGGGATCTCTGTAACCTACGAGCAGTACTTC. Its protein is CASSLGSNGISVTYEQYF.

V and J are TRBV2 and TRBJ2-5, with TRBD2 matching over 12 bases. CDR3 length: 15 residues. Germline lookup yields CDR1 SNHLY and CDR2 FYNNEI. J was trimmed by 1 base and V by 5 bases; bases with no gene match: 2. Written as DNA, the CDR3 is TGTGCCAGCAGTCGACTAGCGGGGGCCCAAGAGACCCAGTACTTC. Its protein product is CASSRLAGAQETQYF.

The chain recombines TRBV6-1 with TRBJ1-2; TRBD1 aligns across 7 bases. The CDR3 consists of 13 residues. Per germline, CDR1 MNHNS and CDR2 SASEGT. The V and J ends lost 1 base and 8 bases, in that order; junction bases with no gene match: 4. In nucleotides, the CDR3 is TGTGCCAGCAGTGAAGTCATACAGGGGGGCTACACCTTC. Translating gives CASSEVIQGGYTF.

The chain joins TRBV4-3 to TRBJ1-2; D call uncertain. V gave up 0 bases and J gave up 4 bases, with 6 bases separating them. Germline V lookup: CDR1 LGHNA, CDR2 YSLEER. The CDR3 loop spans 13 amino acids. The CDR3 DNA follows: TGCGCCAGCAGCCAAGATCTCGGCTATGGCTACACCTTC. It specifies CASSQDLGYGYTF.

V and J are TRBV27 and TRBJ1-1; the match to TRBD1 covers 10 bases. The V gene's germline CDR1 is MNHEY and CDR2 SMNVEV (reference sequence). The length of the CDR3 is 17 residues. Trimming at V came to 7 bases and at J to 0 bases, leaving 11 bases not matched to a gene. CDR3 nucleotide sequence: TGTGCCAGCACCGCGCTCTGGACAGGGGGTGTGAACACTGAAGCTTTCTTT. Translation gives CASTALWTGGVNTEAFF.

V is TRBV6-5 and J is TRBJ1-4, with 8 bases matching TRBD1. Looked up from germline, CDR1 is MNHEY and CDR2 is SVGAGI. The CDR3 has 13 amino acids. V lost 4 bases, J lost 6 bases, and 1 base stayed unmatched. CDR3 protein: CASSLQGDEKLFF. Written as DNA, the CDR3 is TGTGCCAGCAGTTTACAGGGGGATGAAAAACTGTTTTTT.

The chain combines TRBV6-5 with TRBJ1-2; 10 nucleotides match TRBD1. The CDR3 spans 13 residues. V shed 5 bases and J 8 bases; nucleotides not matched to a gene: 5. Germline lookup yields CDR1 MNHEY and CDR2 SVGAGI. CDR3 in DNA: TGTGCCAGCAGTACGGGACAGGGGCTGGGCTACACCTTC. Residues: CASSTGQGLGYTF.

V gene TRBV5-1 combines with J gene TRBJ2-2, with a possible D match to TRBD1 (6 bases). The V end was cut by 0 bases, the J end by 3 bases, with 9 bases between. Germline CDR1 SGHRS, CDR2 YFSETQ. The CDR3 is 15 residues long. The chain's CDR3 is CASSLGQEDTGELFF. The CDR3 nucleotides read TGCGCCAGCAGCTTGGGACAGGAGGACACCGGGGAGCTGTTTTTT.

J is TRBJ2-7 and V is TRBV7-2, with D perhaps matching TRBD2 (5 bases). The V gene lost 1 base and the J gene lost 5 bases, with 12 bases spanning the gap. CDR1 and CDR2 from the germline V gene are SGHTA and FQGNSA. The CDR3 runs 14 residues. For the CDR3, the DNA is TGTGCCAGCAGCTTAGATGTAGGGAGTAACGAGCAGTACTTC. Its translation is CASSLDVGSNEQYF.

This clone was detected only a few times. CDR3 residues: CASSQDRETVISPLHF. The CDR3 bases are TGTGCCAGCAGCCAAGACCGAGAAACGGTCATTTCGCCCCTCCACTTT. This chain joins TRBV4-2 and TRBJ1-6; D ambiguous. V was pared by 0 bases and J by 13 bases, with 19 bases between. The CDR3 contains 16 residues. CDR1 is LGHNA, CDR2 YNFKEQ, per germline.

The V gene is TRBV3-1 (or the pseudogene TRBV3-2), the J gene TRBJ1-5; a weak D match, TRBD1 (5 bases). Trimming stripped 1 base from V and 1 base from J, with 11 bases between. The CDR3 runs to 16 residues. Germline V lookup: CDR1 LGHDT, CDR2 YNNKEL (reference sequence). The CDR3 DNA is TGTGCCAGCAGCCAAGGGTATAGGGGCAGCAATCAGCCCCAGCATTTT. Its translation is CASSQGYRGSNQPQHF.

The rearrangement uses TRBV6-2 or TRBV6-3 and TRBJ1-2; TRBD1 is a possible D gene (6 bases). The germline V gene encodes CDR1 MNHEY and CDR2 SVGEGT. This CDR3 comprises 20 residues. V lost 0 bases and J lost 4, with 27 bases in between. The CDR3 DNA follows: TGTGCCAGCAGTTACTCTCTGACCCGATCACCCAGACGGACAGTCTATGGCTACACCTTC. Protein product: CASSYSLTRSPRRTVYGYTF.

V is TRBV27 and J is TRBJ1-6; D is perhaps TRBD1 (5 bases). Trimming stripped 1 base from V and 6 bases from J, with 10 bases between. This CDR3 spans 15 amino acids. The germline CDR1 and CDR2 sequences are MNHEY and SMNVEV (reference sequence). The DNA for the CDR3 is TGTGCCAGCAGTTTATTTGGGGGGACTAATTCACCCCTCCACTTT. Translation gives CASSLFGGTNSPLHF.

The V gene is TRBV12-3 or TRBV12-4, the J gene TRBJ1-2; D is possibly TRBD1 (5 bases). This CDR3 is built from 13 residues. V shed 5 bases and J shed 4 bases, with 11 bases lying between them. In DNA form, the CDR3 reads TGTGCCAGCAGTCCGGACACCGCCTATGGCTACACCTTC. Protein product: CASSPDTAYGYTF.

The V and J genes are TRBV2 and TRBJ1-2, with D possibly TRBD1 on 6 matching bases. The CDR3 loop spans 12 amino acids. The ends were cut back, 6 bases at V and 5 bases at J, with 10 bases in the middle. Germline assignment: CDR1 SNHLY and CDR2 FYNNEI. The CDR3 DNA reads as TGTGCCAGCAGCACAGGGAGATATGGCTACACCTTC. It is translated as CASSTGRYGYTF.

The sample holds a few counts of this clone. The V call is TRBV6-6, the J call TRBJ1-2; TRBD1 is a possible D gene (6 bases). The V gene lost 6 bases and the J gene lost 8 bases, with 19 bases spanning the gap. The CDR3 totals 14 residues. Germline CDR1 and CDR2: MNHNY and SVGAGI (reference sequence). CDR3 amino acids: CASRRTARASGYTF. The CDR3 DNA sequence: TGTGCCAGCAGGAGGACAGCCAGGGCGTCAGGCTACACCTTC.

V and J are TRBV7-2 and TRBJ1-3; a weak D match, TRBD1 (6 bases). CDR3 length equals 14 residues. V gave up 5 bases and J gave up 2 bases, with 10 bases separating them. Germline V gives CDR1 SGHTA, CDR2 FQGNSA. The CDR3 nucleotides read TGTGCCAGCAGCCCAGACAGGACTGGAAACACCATATATTTT. It is translated as CASSPDRTGNTIYF.

The J gene is TRBJ2-2, the V gene TRBV11-2; 7 bases map to TRBD1. CDR1 is SGHAT, CDR2 FQNNGV, per germline. Trimming took 1 base from V and 0 from J; bases not matched to a gene: 2. CDR3 length equals 16 residues. CDR3 sequence: CASSLVRGPNTGELFF. CDR3 in DNA: TGTGCCAGCAGCTTAGTAAGGGGGCCGAACACCGGGGAGCTGTTTTTT.

This chain connects TRBV5-1 to TRBJ2-1, with 11 bases identical to TRBD1. Germline V gene sequence: CDR1 SGHRS, CDR2 YFSETQ. The CDR3 runs to 16 residues. V lost 3 bases and J lost 6; bases outside the gene matches: 8. The CDR3 protein is CASSSRTGGQVNEQFF. The CDR3 DNA follows: TGCGCCAGCAGCTCCCGGACAGGGGGCCAGGTCAATGAGCAGTTCTTC. The full variable domain, completed using reference TRBV5-1 and TRBJ2-1, is KAGVTQTPRYLIKTRGQQVTLSCSPISGHRSVSWYQQTPGQGLQFLFEYFSETQRNKGNFPGRFSGRQFSNSRSEMNVSTLELGDSALYLCASSSRTGGQVNEQFFGPGTRLTVL.

This chain joins TRBV5-4 and TRBJ2-7, with a tentative D call TRBD1 (6 bases). CDR1 is SGHNT, CDR2 YYREEE, per germline (reference sequence). This CDR3 region has 16 residues. V lost 4 bases and J 2 bases, leaving 19 bases between the germline ends. Here the CDR3 DNA reads TGTGCCAGCAGCGGGCGACAGGTCGGTCGGACCTACGAGCAGTACTTC. Protein sequence: CASSGRQVGRTYEQYF.

V gene TRBV4-2 combines with J gene TRBJ2-7, with 7 bases identical to TRBD2. J lost 2 bases, V lost 1 base, and 8 bases had no gene match. Germline V gene data show CDR1 as LGHNA and CDR2 as YNFKEQ. This CDR3 is built from 16 residues. Here the CDR3 DNA reads TGTGCCAGCAGCCAAGGAACCGGGAGGTCCACCTACGAGCAGTACTTC. Translation: CASSQGTGRSTYEQYF.